Below, 25 T cell receptor beta chains from the same sample are listed, as sequenced in a study of blood T cells in healthy people across ages. A J-beta primer mix and a sample-barcoded 5' primer were used in a second PCR of roughly 6 to 12 cycles. MiXCR, run by TCRdb on the 5' RACE reads, gives a single entry per CDR3 protein. The data show 1.5 million to 2 million distinct CDR3 sequences, approximately 28% seen once. The sample was blood. The receptors were gathered from a woman in her 30s in good health.

The chain uses TRBV6-2 or TRBV6-3 and TRBJ2-4; D possibly corresponds to TRBD2 (6 bases). Trimming took 5 bases from V and 13 from J, leaving 21 bases between them. There are 14 residues in the CDR3. CDR1 is MNHEY, CDR2 SVGEGT, per germline. The CDR3 nucleotides read TGTGCCAGCAGTCCGACCCCGGACCTCCGGGAGCAGTACTTC. It encodes CASSPTPDLREQYF.

The chain is built from TRBV20-1 and TRBJ2-1; 7 bases map to TRBD1. Germline V gene data show CDR1 as DFQATT and CDR2 as SNEGSKA (reference sequence). The length of the CDR3 is 14 residues. The trim removed 2 bases at V and 4 bases at J, leaving 5 bases unmatched. CDR3 DNA: TGCAGTGCTAGATCCCCGGGACAGTACAATGAGCAGTTCTTC. Protein product: CSARSPGQYNEQFF.

The V and J genes are TRBV27 and TRBJ2-7; D remains ambiguous. The germline V gene encodes CDR1 MNHEY and CDR2 SMNVEV (reference sequence). Trimming pared 6 bases from V and 2 bases from J, leaving 11 bases between. The CDR3 has 13 residues. The CDR3 DNA follows: TGTGCCAGCAGACGGCTGAATACCTACGAGCAGTACTTC. Translating gives CASRRLNTYEQYF.

This clonotype was detected a few times. The gene calls are TRBV18 and TRBJ2-7, with D unresolved. Germline loops: CDR1 KGHSH, CDR2 LQKENI. Trimming removed 3 bases at V and 2 bases at J, with 14 bases between. The CDR3 totals 15 residues. For the CDR3, the DNA is TGTGCCAGCTCACCGCAAGCCCGAGGAACCTACGAGCAGTACTTC. As protein: CASSPQARGTYEQYF.

This clonotype was detected a few times. This rearrangement joins TRBV5-1 to TRBJ2-1; 8 bases agree with TRBD2. Germline assignment: CDR1 SGHRS and CDR2 YFSETQ. The CDR3 is 17 residues long. V lost 5 bases, J lost 0 bases, and 10 bases stayed unmatched. CDR3 amino acids: CASRRTAGTSSYNEQFF. In DNA, the CDR3 is TGCGCCAGCAGACGTACCGCCGGGACTAGCTCCTACAATGAGCAGTTCTTC.

Many counts were recorded for this clonotype. The rearrangement links TRBV12-3 or TRBV12-4 to TRBJ2-7; 9 nucleotides align to TRBD1. Trimming at V came to 6 bases and at J to 5 bases, leaving 8 bases not matched to a gene. The CDR3 length is 14 residues. The chain's CDR3 is CASRAGQGWDEQYF. Written as DNA, the CDR3 is TGTGCCAGCAGGGCAGGACAGGGGTGGGACGAGCAGTACTTC.

There are many counts of this clonotype. The chain carries TRBV5-5 and TRBJ2-7; tentatively, D is TRBD2 (6 bases). CDR3 length: 14 residues. Per germline, CDR1 SGHKS and CDR2 YYEKEE (reference sequence). Trimming cost V 4 bases and J 7 bases, with 18 bases left between them. The CDR3 loop reads CASSGSSGGWEQYF. CDR3 coding DNA: TGTGCCAGCAGCGGGAGTTCCGGGGGATGGGAGCAGTACTTC.

This clonotype showed up just a few times. The chain uses TRBV20-1 and TRBJ2-1; 14 nucleotides line up with TRBD2. CDR1 DFQATT and CDR2 SNEGSKA come from the germline V gene (reference sequence). This CDR3 is built from 16 residues. V shed 2 bases and J 7 bases; nucleotides not matched to a gene: 7. The CDR3 sequence: CSARYPGLAGANEQFF. The CDR3 nucleotides read TGCAGTGCTAGATACCCGGGACTAGCGGGGGCGAATGAGCAGTTCTTC.

The chain uses TRBV12-5 and TRBJ2-3; D is ambiguous. Trimming cost V 5 bases and J 4 bases, with 16 bases left between them. The germline V gene has CDR1 LGHNT and CDR2 FRNRAP. The CDR3 has 15 amino acids. CDR3 loop: CASGPRVGASDTQYF. CDR3 sequence (DNA): TGTGCTAGTGGTCCTCGCGTAGGAGCCTCAGATACGCAGTATTTT. The full variable domain, completed using reference TRBV12-5 and TRBJ2-3, is DARVTQTPRHKVTEMGQEVTMRCQPILGHNTVFWYRQTMMQGLELLAYFRNRAPLDDSGMPKDRFSAEMPDATLATLKIQPSEPRDSAVYFCASGPRVGASDTQYFGPGTRLTVL.

The V and J genes are TRBV20-1 and TRBJ2-6; the match to TRBD1 covers 10 bases. Germline trimming cut 6 bases from V and 2 bases from J; bases unmatched to any gene: 7. The CDR3 spans 16 residues. Germline V lookup: CDR1 DFQATT, CDR2 SNEGSKA (reference sequence). CDR3 nucleotides: TGCAGTGCGCGAGGGGGACAGGGGACTGGGGCCAACGTCCTGACTTTC. Protein product: CSARGGQGTGANVLTF.

This clonotype was seen ten or more times. The chain uses TRBV29-1 and TRBJ2-7; D gene unclear. The germline gives CDR1 SQVTM, CDR2 ANQGSEA. Trimming took 2 bases from V and 5 from J, leaving 16 bases between them. The CDR3 spans 14 residues. The CDR3 loop is CSVEWKEFSHEQYF. CDR3 bases: TGCAGCGTTGAATGGAAGGAATTTAGCCACGAGCAGTACTTC.

The sample holds a few counts of this clonotype. CDR3 sequence: CATTVSEFNTEAFF. CDR3 in DNA: TGTGCCACCACAGTTTCAGAATTCAACACTGAAGCTTTCTTT. The chain has TRBV12-3 or TRBV12-4 and TRBJ1-1, with D unresolved. The CDR3 has 14 residues. Trimming cost V 10 bases and J 2 bases, with 17 bases left between them.

The chain uses TRBV5-1 and TRBJ2-2; 9 positions match TRBD1. Trimming removed 0 bases from V and 6 bases from J; junction bases left unmatched: 6. The germline V gene encodes CDR1 SGHRS and CDR2 YFSETQ. The CDR3 has 16 amino acids. The CDR3 sequence is CASSLGTGVTSGELFF. The DNA for the CDR3 is TGCGCCAGCAGCTTGGGGACAGGGGTTACCTCCGGGGAGCTGTTTTTT. Using reference TRBV5-1 and TRBJ2-2 for the parts outside the CDR3, the full variable domain is KAGVTQTPRYLIKTRGQQVTLSCSPISGHRSVSWYQQTPGQGLQFLFEYFSETQRNKGNFPGRFSGRQFSNSRSEMNVSTLELGDSALYLCASSLGTGVTSGELFFGEGSRLTVL.

Only one count was recorded for this clonotype. An end of the junction does not agree with germline; a read error may underlie this. The chain has TRBV5-1 and TRBJ2-3; no reliable D call. The CDR3 extends over 14 amino acids. Looked up from germline, CDR1 is SGHRS and CDR2 is YFSETQ. CDR3 residues: CVSSHGSSTDTQYF. The DNA for the CDR3 is TGCGTCAGCAGCCATGGGTCTAGCACAGATACGCAGTATTTT.

The rearrangement joins TRBV7-9 to TRBJ1-2; a weak D match, TRBD1 (5 bases). The CDR3 has 13 amino acids. V lost 1 base, J lost 6 bases, and 9 bases lay in between. Germline CDR1 SEHNR, CDR2 FQNEAQ (reference sequence). CDR3 sequence: CASSLELTDGYTF. The CDR3 DNA is TGTGCCAGCAGCTTAGAATTGACAGATGGCTACACCTTC.

J is TRBJ2-1 and V is TRBV12-3 or TRBV12-4; tentative D call: TRBD2 (6 bases). Between the trimmed V and J ends, which lost 2 bases and 9 bases, there was a span of 11 bases. There are 13 residues in the CDR3. CDR3 coding DNA: TGTGCCAGCAGTTTATACCTCGGGGGTGAGCAGTTCTTC. It encodes CASSLYLGGEQFF.

A single count supports this clonotype. This sequence joins TRBV15 and TRBJ1-4; a possible D gene is TRBD1 (6 bases). The germline V and J ends were trimmed by 1 base and 8 bases, with 17 bases remaining between them. CDR3 length: 16 amino acids. CDR1 and CDR2 (germline): LNHNV, YYDKDF (reference sequence). This CDR3 is CATSRGYQGSKEKLFF. CDR3 nucleotides: TGTGCCACCAGCAGAGGCTACCAGGGGTCAAAGGAAAAACTGTTTTTT.

The J gene is TRBJ1-2, the V gene TRBV19, with a tentative D call TRBD1 (6 bases). In germline, CDR1 is LNHDA, CDR2 SQIVND (reference sequence). V was pared by 5 bases and J by 2 bases, with 15 bases between. CDR3 length: 15 residues. CDR3 amino acids: CASSPTTGLNYGYTF. The CDR3, as DNA: TGTGCCAGTAGTCCGACGACAGGATTAAACTATGGCTACACCTTC.

The chain uses TRBV12-3 or TRBV12-4 and TRBJ2-7, with 7 bases matching TRBD1. This CDR3 is built from 15 residues. Trimming cost V 4 bases and J 4 bases; bases outside gene matches: 10. CDR3 residues: CASSSPDRAFYEQYF. The DNA for the CDR3 is TGTGCCAGCAGTTCACCTGACAGGGCATTTTACGAGCAGTACTTC.

The chain links TRBV12-3 or TRBV12-4 to TRBJ2-3, with 7 nucleotides matching TRBD2. The CDR3 sequence is 16 residues long. J gave up 1 base and V 6 bases, and 10 bases lay outside the gene matches. The CDR3: CASSRTTSPGTDTQYF. The CDR3 DNA reads as TGTGCCAGCAGCCGAACGACTAGCCCGGGCACAGATACGCAGTATTTT.

About this clonotype: An end of the junction differs from the germline gene, which may be a read error. V and J are TRBV12-3 or TRBV12-4 and TRBJ2-7, with TRBD1 identical over 10 bases. The J call may be mistaken, given a closer DNA end match to TRBJ2-5. CDR3 length: 13 residues. The CDR3 is CTSSFGQGGTQYF. The CDR3 DNA follows: TGTACCAGCAGTTTCGGACAGGGGGGGACCCAGTACTTC.

This clonotype was seen at least ten times. The gene calls are TRBV29-1 and TRBJ2-1, with D perhaps TRBD2 (5 bases). The CDR3 runs 15 residues. Trimming took 7 bases from V and 5 from J, leaving 21 bases between them. The germline CDR1 and CDR2 sequences are SQVTM and ANQGSEA. CDR3 bases: TGCAGCGCAGAACCATGGCTAGCCGCCGACAATGAGCAGTTCTTC. It encodes CSAEPWLAADNEQFF.

CDR3 loop: CASSSGQESYEQYF. CDR3 DNA: TGTGCCAGCAGCTCGGGACAGGAGAGCTACGAGCAGTACTTC. V is TRBV7-9 and J is TRBJ2-7; 8 bases line up with TRBD1. Germline V gene sequence: CDR1 SEHNR, CDR2 FQNEAQ (reference sequence). This CDR3 has 14 residues. Trimming took 4 bases from V and 3 from J; bases not matched to a gene: 5.

In its sample, this clonotype was seen a few times. The gene calls are TRBV6-2 or TRBV6-3 and TRBJ2-1, with D unclear. The germline CDR1 and CDR2 sequences are MNHEY and SVGEGT. This CDR3 spans 14 amino acids. Trimming left V 7 bases short and J 0 bases short, with 10 bases between. The CDR3: CASTRRNSYNEQFF. In DNA, the CDR3 is TGTGCCAGCACCCGGCGGAACTCCTACAATGAGCAGTTCTTC.

There are a few counts of this clonotype. The chain carries TRBV5-1 and TRBJ2-6; perhaps TRBD1 as D (6 bases). The CDR3 runs 18 residues. The germline gives CDR1 SGHRS, CDR2 YFSETQ. Trimming took off 0 bases at V and 0 bases at J, with 13 bases between the two ends. Here the CDR3 DNA reads TGCGCCAGCAGCTTGGCCGGGACACAATCCTCTGGGGCCAACGTCCTGACTTTC. Protein product: CASSLAGTQSSGANVLTF.